One and the same sample provided the 23 T cell receptor beta chains below, sequenced in a study of CXCR3-negative and CXCR3-positive naive CD8 T cells. General study findings and limits: Hydrophobicity of TRB CDR3s was greater in CXCR3-positive naive cells than in CXCR3-negative naive cells.

With UMI labels, 5' RACE was used to prepare the TRB cDNA libraries. TCRdb re-called the 5' RACE reads and shows each CDR3 protein once, DNA omitted. Its clone listing holds 84,000 or so distinct CDR3 sequences. These receptors' targets are unknown. What was sequenced was naive CXCR3+ CD8+ T cells from blood. Specified subset: CD45RO-CCR7+CD27+CD95- naive CD8+ T cells expressing CXCR3 (TNR3+). The receptors derive from a human donor in good health. Some clones in this sample may be carry-over from other donors' samples.

The CDR3 loop reads CASSSGLAGPNEQFF. The J gene is TRBJ2-1, the V gene TRBV28; TCRdb selects TRBD2, and the lack of DNA leaves this call unchecked. This CDR3 comprises 15 residues. CDR1 and CDR2 from the germline V gene are MDHEN and SYDVKM.

The chain carries TRBV29-1 and TRBJ2-2; TCRdb names TRBD1, which stays unverified in the absence of DNA. Germline CDR1 and CDR2: SQVTM and ANQGSEA. The CDR3 totals 13 residues. The CDR3 protein is CSARRENTGELFF.

The V call is TRBV7-6, the J call TRBJ2-1; TCRdb lists TRBD2, though no DNA is available to test this call. The germline V gene encodes CDR1 SGHVS and CDR2 FNYEAQ. The CDR3 contains 19 residues. This chain's CDR3 is CASSFGIAGASTRAYEQFF. Together with reference TRBV7-6 and TRBJ2-1, the CDR3 gives the full variable domain: GAGVSQSPRYKVTKRGQDVALRCDPISGHVSLYWYRQALGQGPEFLTYFNYEAQQDKSGLPNDRFSAERPEGSISTLTIQRTEQRDSAMYRCASSFGIAGASTRAYEQFFGPGTRLTVL.

The V and J genes are TRBV6-5 and TRBJ1-1; TCRdb proposes TRBD1, but this gene call is untestable without DNA. This CDR3 region has 15 residues. Germline V gene data show CDR1 as MNHEY and CDR2 as SVGAGI. This CDR3 reads CASTPSGTGNTEAFF.

The chain links TRBV13 to TRBJ2-7; without DNA, the TCRdb call of TRBD2 cannot be checked. The CDR3 has 13 amino acids. Germline lookup yields CDR1 PRHDT and CDR2 FYEKMQ (reference sequence). The CDR3 sequence is CASSLSAGAEQYF.

This chain uses TRBV4-1 with TRBJ2-1; TCRdb's D call, TRBD1, is unchecked because there is no DNA. CDR3 length: 16 amino acids. Germline CDR1 MGHRA, CDR2 YSYEKL. The CDR3 sequence: CASSQEGQVSYNEQFF.

The V gene is TRBV7-2, the J gene TRBJ2-1. Germline CDR1 is SGHTA and CDR2 is FQGNSA. This CDR3 region has 13 residues. The CDR3 loop is CASSSYSYNEQFF.

The chain is built from TRBV6-5 and TRBJ1-1; there is no DNA to check the TCRdb D call of TRBD1. Per germline, CDR1 MNHEY and CDR2 SVGAGI. The CDR3 runs 17 residues. The chain's CDR3 is CASSSNRDRGTNTEAFF.

The rearrangement joins TRBV2 to TRBJ2-1. The length of the CDR3 is 12 residues. CDR1 is SNHLY, CDR2 FYNNEI, per germline. This chain's CDR3 is CASSVPSDEQFF.

The rearrangement links TRBV28 to TRBJ2-7; absent DNA, TCRdb's TRBD1 call cannot be checked. This CDR3 is 13 amino acids long. The germline V gene has CDR1 MDHEN and CDR2 SYDVKM. CDR3 amino acids: CASSPRGPYEQYF.

The CDR3 is CSVDPGTAYNEQFF. The chain employs TRBV29-1 and TRBJ2-1; the D call from TCRdb, TRBD1, cannot be confirmed without DNA. The germline gives CDR1 SQVTM, CDR2 ANQGSEA. The CDR3 loop spans 14 amino acids.

The J gene is TRBJ1-5, the V gene TRBV10-3. The CDR3 covers 12 residues. Looked up from germline, CDR1 is ENHRY and CDR2 is SYGVKD. This chain's CDR3 is CAISENDQPQHF.

CDR3 residues: CASSPPPRGSSYEQYF. The gene calls are TRBV6-6 and TRBJ2-7; TCRdb indicates TRBD2, and absent DNA this call remains unverified. The CDR3 is 16 residues long. Per the germline V gene, CDR1 is MNHNY and CDR2 is SVGAGI (reference sequence).

The rearrangement links TRBV4-1 to TRBJ1-1. Germline CDR1 reads MGHRA; CDR2 reads YSYEKL. The CDR3 is made up of 16 amino acids. This CDR3 reads CASSQAQYGVNTEAFF.

This rearrangement joins TRBV9 to TRBJ1-2; no DNA is available, so the TRBD1 call from TCRdb remains unchecked. The CDR3 spans 14 residues. From germline, CDR1 is SGDLS and CDR2 YYNGEE. CDR3 in amino acids: CASSYRDSSYGYTF.

This chain joins TRBV28 and TRBJ2-7; no DNA is available, so the TRBD2 call from TCRdb remains unchecked. The CDR3 covers 12 residues. Germline-derived CDR1 and CDR2 are MDHEN and SYDVKM. The CDR3 loop is CASSLRAYEQYF.

This sequence joins TRBV2 and TRBJ2-7. The CDR3 spans 15 residues. Germline-derived CDR1 and CDR2 are SNHLY and FYNNEI. This chain's CDR3 is CASSERPGSSYEQYF.

The V call is TRBV28, the J call TRBJ2-1; the D call of TRBD1 rests on TCRdb alone, since no DNA is present to check it. Germline CDR1 MDHEN, CDR2 SYDVKM. This CDR3 contains 12 residues. The CDR3 sequence is CASSFTPREQFF.

The chain employs TRBV28 and TRBJ2-5; TCRdb's D call of TRBD1 is untestable without DNA. The germline gives CDR1 MDHEN, CDR2 SYDVKM. The CDR3 has 15 amino acids. CDR3 sequence: CASSFRGARQETQYF.

The chain is built from TRBV2 and TRBJ2-7. This CDR3 comprises 16 residues. Germline V CDR1 and CDR2: SNHLY, FYNNEI. The chain's CDR3 is CASTRPSNKSSYEQYF.

The chain has TRBV5-1 and TRBJ2-1. The CDR3 is made up of 15 amino acids. The V gene's germline CDR1 is SGHRS and CDR2 YFSETQ. The CDR3 sequence: CASSPDPASYNEQFF.

The genes are TRBV28 and TRBJ1-2; the TRBD1 assignment by TCRdb is unverifiable without DNA. The CDR3 is made up of 14 amino acids. Per the germline V gene, CDR1 is MDHEN and CDR2 is SYDVKM. CDR3 protein: CASSLGQDLYGYTF.

The chain is built from TRBV28 and TRBJ2-3; no DNA is available, so the TRBD1 call from TCRdb remains unchecked. Germline lookup yields CDR1 MDHEN and CDR2 SYDVKM. This CDR3 spans 15 amino acids. This chain's CDR3 is CATQPRDTYTDTQYF. The full variable domain, in which reference TRBV28 and TRBJ2-3 provide the parts outside the CDR3, is DVKVTQSSRYLVKRTGEKVFLECVQDMDHENMFWYRQDPGLGLRLIYFSYDVKMKEKGDIPEGYSVSREKKERFSLILESASTNQTSMYLCATQPRDTYTDTQYFGPGTRLTVL.